The 14 T cell receptor beta chains below were found in one sample sequenced in a study of shared clonotypes between healthy human individuals. Repertoires were generated with immunoSEQ multiplex PCR, while TCRdb's copy carries only in-frame clones and drops some. The top ten clones hold approximately 0.4% of a sample with 2 million to 2.5 million clones, about 90% of them seen once. Sequenced input: naive CD4+ T cells from PBMCs. Specified subset: CD45RA+ positively selected. These TCRs come from a man aged 18 to 35 in good health. Some clones in this sample may be carry-over from other donors' samples.

This chain links TRBV6-5 with TRBJ2-1, with unresolved D. This CDR3 comprises 15 residues. V was pared by 3 bases and J by 8 bases, with 17 bases between. Germline V CDR1 and CDR2: MNHEY, SVGAGI. CDR3 sequence reads: CASSYSGPRFDEQFF. For the CDR3, the DNA is TGTGCCAGCAGTTATAGTGGGCCTCGGTTTGATGAGCAGTTCTTC.

The rearrangement uses TRBV2 and TRBJ2-5; no clear D gene. The CDR3 is 11 amino acids. Trimming took 3 bases from V and 3 from J, leaving 2 bases between them. The germline V gene encodes CDR1 SNHLY and CDR2 FYNNEI. For the CDR3, the DNA is TGTGCCAGCAGTGACGAAGAGACCCAGTACTTC. It yields the protein CASSDEETQYF. The variable domain in full, with the rest retrieved from reference TRBV2 and TRBJ2-5, is EPEVTQTPSHQVTQMGQEVILRCVPISNHLYFYWYRQILGQKVEFLVSFYNNEISEKSEIFDDQFSVERPDGSNFTLKIRSTKLEDSAMYFCASSDEETQYFGPGTRLLVL.

This clone has a handful of counts. The sample carries other DNA sequences with the same CDR3. The rearrangement links TRBV2 to TRBJ1-5, with no clear D. Trimming took 4 bases from V and 3 from J, leaving 4 bases between them. The CDR3 totals 12 residues. Per the germline V gene, CDR1 is SNHLY and CDR2 is FYNNEI. The CDR3 here is CASSGINQPQHF. DNA of the CDR3: TGTGCCAGCAGTGGGATCAATCAGCCCCAGCATTTT. The full variable domain, completed using reference TRBV2 and TRBJ1-5, is EPEVTQTPSHQVTQMGQEVILRCVPISNHLYFYWYRQILGQKVEFLVSFYNNEISEKSEIFDDQFSVERPDGSNFTLKIRSTKLEDSAMYFCASSGINQPQHFGDGTRLSIL.

This rearrangement joins TRBV20-1 to TRBJ2-1, with D perhaps given as TRBD1 or TRBD2 (5 bases each). The CDR3 runs 11 residues. Germline lookup yields CDR1 DFQATT and CDR2 SNEGSKA (reference sequence). Trimming took off 0 bases at V and 15 bases at J, with 12 bases between the two ends. CDR3 residues: CSARDRGPPFF. The CDR3 DNA sequence: TGCAGTGCTAGAGATCGGGGACCCCCGTTCTTC.

This clone came up a few times. This chain uses TRBV28 with TRBJ1-2, with 8 bases identical to TRBD1. Germline lookup yields CDR1 MDHEN and CDR2 SYDVKM. This CDR3 has 14 amino acids. The V segment lost 3 bases and the J segment 5 bases; nucleotides outside the gene matches: 5. CDR3 region: CASSLPQGAYGYTF. The CDR3 coding sequence is TGTGCCAGCAGTTTGCCCCAGGGGGCTTATGGCTACACCTTC.

This rearrangement joins TRBV7-3 to TRBJ1-1; TRBD1 matches 7 bases. The length of the CDR3 is 15 residues. The V gene's germline CDR1 is SGHTA and CDR2 FQGTGA. The junction had 7 bases not matched to a gene; V was cut back by 5 bases and J by 1 base. The DNA of the CDR3 is TGTGCCAGCAGCCTATTAACAGGGGCGAACACTGAAGCTTTCTTT. This sequence encodes CASSLLTGANTEAFF.

The chain uses TRBV19 and TRBJ1-1, with 7 bases lining up with TRBD1. The CDR3 loop spans 13 amino acids. The V and J ends lost 4 bases and 11 bases, in that order; junction bases with no gene match: 10. Germline CDR1 and CDR2: LNHDA and SQIVND (reference sequence). The chain's CDR3 is CASSTLQGTTAFF. Written as DNA, the CDR3 is TGTGCCAGTAGTACCCTACAGGGGACTACGGCTTTCTTT.

V is TRBV27 and J is TRBJ2-5; D is undetermined. The CDR3 has 14 amino acids. The germline CDR1 and CDR2 sequences are MNHEY and SMNVEV (reference sequence). Trimming shortened V by 8 bases and J by 0 bases, and 13 bases separated the two germline ends. The CDR3 coding sequence is TGTGCCAGCCGACCCGGCGGATACCAAGAGACCCAGTACTTC. This translates into CASRPGGYQETQYF.

The rearrangement joins TRBV2 to TRBJ1-1, with D maybe TRBD1 (6 bases). With 2 bases removed from V and 13 bases from J, the gap between germline ends came to 23 bases. Germline CDR1 reads SNHLY; CDR2 reads FYNNEI. The length of the CDR3 is 15 residues. CDR3 loop: CASSEFGFGLGGGFF. Here the CDR3 DNA reads TGTGCCAGCAGTGAATTTGGTTTTGGGTTGGGGGGCGGTTTCTTT.

This chain joins TRBV7-2 and TRBJ2-7; no reliable D call. The length of the CDR3 is 16 residues. Trimming removed 5 bases from V and 5 bases from J, with 22 bases in between. Germline V gene lookup returns CDR1 SGHTA and CDR2 FQGNSA. CDR3 protein: CASSLFYNSASDEQYF. The CDR3 DNA is TGTGCCAGCAGCCTTTTTTACAACAGTGCGAGTGACGAGCAGTACTTC.

The chain recombines TRBV5-6 with TRBJ1-4; D call uncertain. Germline lookup yields CDR1 SGHDT and CDR2 YYEEEE. The CDR3 has 14 amino acids. V shed 5 bases and J shed 1 base, with 9 bases lying between them. Here the CDR3 DNA reads TGTGCCAGCAGGCTGGAAGGAACTAATGAAAAACTGTTTTTT. As protein: CASRLEGTNEKLFF.

V usage is TRBV6-1 and J usage is TRBJ1-2; 10 nucleotides align to TRBD1. Germline assignment: CDR1 MNHNS and CDR2 SASEGT. The trim removed 8 bases at V and 6 bases at J, leaving 6 bases unmatched. The CDR3 spans 13 residues. CDR3 loop: CASGRQGADGYTF. The CDR3, as DNA: TGTGCCAGCGGACGACAGGGGGCGGATGGCTACACCTTC.

The chain combines TRBV9 with TRBJ2-6; TRBD1 aligns across 9 bases. The CDR3 is 14 residues long. Germline lookup yields CDR1 SGDLS and CDR2 YYNGEE. The V gene end was trimmed by 4 bases and the J gene end by 9 bases; junction bases not matched to a gene: 5. CDR3 protein: CASSITGGGNVLTF. The CDR3 coding sequence is TGTGCCAGCAGCATTACAGGGGGCGGCAACGTCCTGACTTTC. The whole variable domain, filled in from reference TRBV9 and TRBJ2-6, reads DSGVTQTPKHLITATGQRVTLRCSPRSGDLSVYWYQQSLDQGLQFLIQYYNGEERAKGNILERFSAQQFPDLHSELNLSSLELGDSALYFCASSITGGGNVLTFGAGSRLTVL.

The chain joins TRBV7-2 to TRBJ1-1; TRBD1 is a possible D gene (6 bases). Trimming shortened V by 7 bases and J by 1 base, and 19 bases separated the two germline ends. The CDR3 contains 16 residues. Germline V gene sequence: CDR1 SGHTA, CDR2 FQGNSA. The CDR3 sequence is CASTPPGGRRNTEAFF. In DNA form, the CDR3 reads TGTGCCAGCACCCCCCCGGGGGGCCGACGGAACACTGAAGCTTTCTTT.